These T cell receptor beta chains were read from a single sample in a study of shared clonotypes between healthy human individuals. Here immunoSEQ multiplex PCR was the method, and the copy in TCRdb shows in-frame clones only, minus some. Of 1.5 million to 2.5 million clones detected, roughly 95% appear once; the ten largest clones hold 0.95% to 1.5%. Sequencing used naive CD8+ T cells sorted from blood. Receptor source: a man younger than 35 in good health. Both conserved end residues are part of each CDR3. Each record gives: J gene, clone size, D gene, V gene, CDR3 protein, CDR3 DNA. The D gene is left open where the match is weak. Clone size is not always given. Where it is, it says once, few, many or a class for expanded clones.

j_call: TRBJ2-2; clone_size: NA; d_call: NA; v_call: TRBV9; cdr3_aa: CASSVAGLTGELFF; cdr3_nt: TGTGCCAGCAGCGTAGCGGGGCTCACCGGGGAGCTGTTTTTT
j_call: TRBJ2-5; clone_size: NA; d_call: NA; v_call: TRBV6-5; cdr3_aa: CASSYSKETQYF; cdr3_nt: TGTGCCAGCAGTTACTCGAAGGAGACCCAGTACTTC
j_call: TRBJ1-2; clone_size: NA; d_call: NA; v_call: TRBV6-5; cdr3_aa: CASSYEGGYGYGYTF; cdr3_nt: TGTGCCAGCAGTTACGAGGGGGGATACGGGTATGGCTACACCTTC
j_call: TRBJ2-2; clone_size: once; d_call: NA; v_call: TRBV18; cdr3_aa: CASSPRAGANTGELFF; cdr3_nt: TGTGCCAGCTCCCCCAGGGCGGGCGCGAACACCGGGGAGCTGTTTTTT
j_call: TRBJ2-1; clone_size: once; d_call: TRBD2; v_call: TRBV4-1; cdr3_aa: CASSQASGGAREQFF; cdr3_nt: TGCGCCAGCAGCCAAGCTAGCGGGGGGGCGCGGGAGCAGTTCTTC
j_call: TRBJ2-7; clone_size: NA; d_call: NA; v_call: TRBV11-2; cdr3_aa: CASSLDPMPTYEQYF; cdr3_nt: TGTGCCAGCAGCTTAGACCCCATGCCAACCTACGAGCAGTACTTC
j_call: TRBJ1-2; clone_size: NA; d_call: NA; v_call: TRBV6-5; cdr3_aa: CASSSHSLSYYGYTF; cdr3_nt: TGTGCCAGCAGTTCTCACAGCCTATCGTACTATGGCTACACCTTC
j_call: TRBJ2-3; clone_size: once; d_call: TRBD2; v_call: TRBV30; cdr3_aa: CAWGNPWTSGGPTDTQYF; cdr3_nt: TGTGCCTGGGGCAATCCCTGGACTAGCGGGGGGCCAACAGATACGCAGTATTTT
j_call: TRBJ2-7; clone_size: NA; d_call: TRBD2; v_call: TRBV28; cdr3_aa: CASSHYVSGEYEQYF; cdr3_nt: TGTGCCAGCAGTCACTACGTTAGCGGGGAGTACGAGCAGTACTTC
j_call: TRBJ2-1; clone_size: NA; d_call: TRBD2; v_call: TRBV28; cdr3_aa: CASMSWTSGGPAQDEQFF; cdr3_nt: TGTGCCAGCATGAGTTGGACTAGCGGGGGCCCCGCACAGGATGAGCAGTTCTTC
j_call: TRBJ2-2; clone_size: NA; d_call: TRBD1; v_call: TRBV7-9; cdr3_aa: CASSSGQGWTGELFF; cdr3_nt: TGTGCCAGCAGCTCGGGACAGGGATGGACCGGGGAGCTGTTTTTT
j_call: TRBJ2-1; clone_size: NA; d_call: TRBD2; v_call: TRBV9; cdr3_aa: CASSALISGRLNEQFF; cdr3_nt: TGTGCCAGCAGCGCGTTGATCAGCGGGAGACTCAATGAGCAGTTCTTC
j_call: TRBJ2-6; clone_size: NA; d_call: NA; v_call: TRBV2; cdr3_aa: CARGSSSGANVLTF; cdr3_nt: TGTGCCAGGGGGTCCAGCTCTGGGGCCAACGTCCTGACTTTC
j_call: TRBJ2-7; clone_size: NA; d_call: NA; v_call: TRBV6-1; cdr3_aa: CASSEARGGWGAYEQYF; cdr3_nt: TGTGCCAGCAGTGAAGCGCGCGGCGGGTGGGGGGCCTACGAGCAGTACTTC
j_call: TRBJ2-7; clone_size: NA; d_call: TRBD2; v_call: TRBV4-1; cdr3_aa: CASSLLGGLADSEQYF; cdr3_nt: TGCGCCAGCAGCCTCCTGGGGGGACTAGCGGACTCAGAGCAGTACTTC
j_call: TRBJ1-2; clone_size: NA; d_call: NA; v_call: TRBV27; cdr3_aa: CASSSAGLNYGYTF; cdr3_nt: TGTGCCAGCAGTTCGGCAGGCCTCAACTATGGCTACACCTTC
j_call: TRBJ2-7; clone_size: NA; d_call: TRBD2; v_call: TRBV27; cdr3_aa: CASSFALAGYEQYF; cdr3_nt: TGTGCCAGCAGTTTTGCGCTAGCGGGGTACGAGCAGTACTTC
j_call: TRBJ2-1; clone_size: NA; d_call: TRBD2; v_call: TRBV7-6; cdr3_aa: CASSLVREVYNEQFF; cdr3_nt: TGTGCCAGCAGCTTAGTGCGGGAGGTCTACAATGAGCAGTTCTTC
j_call: TRBJ2-7; clone_size: NA; d_call: NA; v_call: TRBV27; cdr3_aa: CASRPLSASEQYF; cdr3_nt: TGTGCCAGCAGGCCTCTGAGTGCCTCCGAGCAGTACTTC
j_call: TRBJ2-7; clone_size: NA; d_call: NA; v_call: TRBV5-4; cdr3_aa: CASKPGSSYEQYF; cdr3_nt: TGTGCCAGCAAGCCCGGGAGCTCCTACGAGCAGTACTTC
j_call: TRBJ2-1; clone_size: NA; d_call: NA; v_call: TRBV5-6; cdr3_aa: CASSSGRFTNEQFF; cdr3_nt: TGTGCCAGCAGCTCCGGGCGCTTTACTAATGAGCAGTTCTTC
j_call: TRBJ1-1; clone_size: NA; d_call: NA; v_call: TRBV6-1; cdr3_aa: CASSEAAGYTEAFF; cdr3_nt: TGTGCCAGCAGTGAAGCTGCAGGATACACTGAAGCTTTCTTT
j_call: TRBJ2-5; clone_size: NA; d_call: TRBD1; v_call: TRBV5-1; cdr3_aa: CASSYQGVGETQYF; cdr3_nt: TGCGCCAGCAGCTACCAGGGGGTGGGAGAGACCCAGTACTTC
j_call: TRBJ1-1; clone_size: NA; d_call: NA; v_call: TRBV2; cdr3_aa: CASSEAGGNTEAFF; cdr3_nt: TGTGCCAGCAGTGAAGCGGGAGGGAACACTGAAGCTTTCTTT
j_call: TRBJ2-7; clone_size: NA; d_call: TRBD1; v_call: TRBV27; cdr3_aa: CASWGTGALNEQYF; cdr3_nt: TGTGCCAGCTGGGGAACAGGGGCCCTTAACGAGCAGTACTTC
j_call: TRBJ2-7; clone_size: NA; d_call: NA; v_call: TRBV25-1; cdr3_aa: CASSPLTYEQYF; cdr3_nt: TGTGCCAGCAGTCCTCTTACCTACGAGCAGTACTTC
j_call: TRBJ1-1; clone_size: NA; d_call: NA; v_call: TRBV5-8; cdr3_aa: CASSLLSVDTEAFF; cdr3_nt: TGTGCCAGCAGCCTACTGAGTGTGGACACTGAAGCTTTCTTT
j_call: TRBJ2-2; clone_size: few; d_call: NA; v_call: TRBV6-5; cdr3_aa: CASSLNTGELFF; cdr3_nt: TGTGCCAGCAGCTTGAACACCGGGGAGCTGTTTTTT
j_call: TRBJ2-7; clone_size: NA; d_call: TRBD1; v_call: TRBV4-1; cdr3_aa: CASSPDRGYEQYF; cdr3_nt: TGCGCCAGCAGCCCGGACAGGGGTTACGAGCAGTACTTC
j_call: TRBJ2-7; clone_size: NA; d_call: TRBD1; v_call: TRBV5-6; cdr3_aa: CASSYGTGAYEQYF; cdr3_nt: TGTGCCAGCAGCTACGGGACAGGCGCCTACGAGCAGTACTTC
j_call: TRBJ2-7; clone_size: NA; d_call: NA; v_call: TRBV5-1; cdr3_aa: CASSSGTAVSYEQYF; cdr3_nt: TGCGCCAGCAGCTCGGGGACGGCGGTCTCCTACGAGCAGTACTTC
j_call: TRBJ1-1; clone_size: once; d_call: NA; v_call: TRBV18; cdr3_aa: CASSPESGRSTEAFF; cdr3_nt: TGTGCCAGCTCACCAGAATCGGGTCGGAGCACTGAAGCTTTCTTT
j_call: TRBJ2-1; clone_size: NA; d_call: TRBD1; v_call: TRBV12-5; cdr3_aa: CASGLDRGIVDEQFF; cdr3_nt: TGTGCTAGTGGTTTAGACAGGGGGATAGTGGATGAGCAGTTCTTC
j_call: TRBJ2-1; clone_size: NA; d_call: TRBD2; v_call: TRBV7-3; cdr3_aa: CASSITSGGRDEQFF; cdr3_nt: TGTGCCAGCAGCATCACTAGCGGGGGCCGAGATGAGCAGTTCTTC
j_call: TRBJ2-3; clone_size: NA; d_call: TRBD2; v_call: TRBV6-6; cdr3_aa: CASSLAGGPDTQYF; cdr3_nt: TGTGCCAGCAGTCTAGCGGGGGGGCCAGATACGCAGTATTTT
j_call: TRBJ1-1; clone_size: NA; d_call: TRBD1; v_call: TRBV5-1; cdr3_aa: CASSLPPGTENTEAFF; cdr3_nt: TGCGCCAGCAGCTTACCACCCGGGACAGAGAACACTGAAGCTTTCTTT
j_call: TRBJ2-3; clone_size: NA; d_call: NA; v_call: TRBV6-1; cdr3_aa: CASRETGSDTQYF; cdr3_nt: TGTGCCAGCAGGGAAACAGGGTCAGATACGCAGTATTTT
j_call: TRBJ1-1; clone_size: few; d_call: TRBD1; v_call: TRBV30; cdr3_aa: CAWSVGDSYEAFF; cdr3_nt: TGTGCCTGGAGTGTAGGGGACAGCTATGAAGCTTTCTTT
j_call: TRBJ2-1; clone_size: NA; d_call: NA; v_call: TRBV2; cdr3_aa: CASSGVEQFF; cdr3_nt: TGTGCCAGCAGTGGGGTTGAGCAGTTCTTC
j_call: TRBJ2-7; clone_size: NA; d_call: NA; v_call: TRBV6-5; cdr3_aa: CASSYRDGGLWDEQYF; cdr3_nt: TGTGCCAGCAGCTACAGGGACGGGGGCCTCTGGGACGAGCAGTACTTC
j_call: TRBJ2-5; clone_size: once; d_call: NA; v_call: TRBV6-5; cdr3_aa: CASSYPEGGSGETQYF; cdr3_nt: TGTGCCAGCAGTTACCCGGAAGGTGGGAGCGGGGAGACCCAGTACTTC
j_call: TRBJ2-3; clone_size: NA; d_call: NA; v_call: TRBV6-1; cdr3_aa: CASSPRRGSTDTQYF; cdr3_nt: TGTGCCAGCAGCCCAAGGAGAGGGAGCACAGATACGCAGTATTTT
j_call: TRBJ2-3; clone_size: NA; d_call: NA; v_call: TRBV28; cdr3_aa: CASTPTPLTDTQYF; cdr3_nt: TGTGCCAGCACCCCCACACCGCTCACAGATACGCAGTATTTT
j_call: TRBJ2-7; clone_size: NA; d_call: TRBD1; v_call: TRBV7-6; cdr3_aa: CASSLGQGAFYEQYF; cdr3_nt: TGTGCCAGCAGCTTAGGACAGGGGGCATTCTACGAGCAGTACTTC
j_call: TRBJ1-1; clone_size: NA; d_call: NA; v_call: TRBV2; cdr3_aa: CASSRGAEAFF; cdr3_nt: TGTGCCAGCAGCCGGGGGGCGGAAGCTTTCTTT
j_call: TRBJ1-5; clone_size: NA; d_call: NA; v_call: TRBV7-8; cdr3_aa: CASSNLGTSNQPQHF; cdr3_nt: TGTGCCAGCAGCAACTTAGGGACTAGCAATCAGCCCCAGCATTTT
j_call: TRBJ2-5; clone_size: NA; d_call: NA; v_call: TRBV5-4; cdr3_aa: CASSLVPGVETQYF; cdr3_nt: TGTGCCAGCAGCTTGGTCCCAGGGGTCGAGACCCAGTACTTC
j_call: TRBJ2-7; clone_size: NA; d_call: NA; v_call: TRBV7-6; cdr3_aa: CASSLDTRLGEQYF; cdr3_nt: TGTGCCAGCAGCTTAGACACTAGGTTGGGCGAGCAGTACTTC
j_call: TRBJ2-7; clone_size: NA; d_call: NA; v_call: TRBV27; cdr3_aa: CASSLGTLPYEQYF; cdr3_nt: TGTGCCAGCAGTCTAGGGACGCTCCCCTACGAGCAGTACTTC
j_call: TRBJ2-1; clone_size: NA; d_call: TRBD2; v_call: TRBV4-1; cdr3_aa: CASSQGRGGRANEQFF; cdr3_nt: TGCGCCAGCAGCCAAGGCCGTGGCGGGAGGGCCAATGAGCAGTTCTTC
j_call: TRBJ2-1; clone_size: few; d_call: NA; v_call: TRBV19; cdr3_aa: CASSKGAQQFF; cdr3_nt: TGTGCCAGTAGTAAAGGGGCGCAGCAGTTCTTC
j_call: TRBJ1-5; clone_size: few; d_call: NA; v_call: TRBV4-1; cdr3_aa: CASSHPDPTSNQPQHF; cdr3_nt: TGCGCCAGCAGCCACCCGGACCCCACTAGCAATCAGCCCCAGCATTTT
j_call: TRBJ1-1; clone_size: NA; d_call: NA; v_call: TRBV6-5; cdr3_aa: CASRMTGNTEAFF; cdr3_nt: TGTGCCAGCAGGATGACAGGGAACACTGAAGCTTTCTTT
j_call: TRBJ2-3; clone_size: NA; d_call: TRBD2; v_call: TRBV7-6; cdr3_aa: CASSPVTSADTQYF; cdr3_nt: TGTGCCAGCAGCCCGGTGACTAGCGCAGATACGCAGTATTTT
j_call: TRBJ2-7; clone_size: once; d_call: TRBD1; v_call: TRBV15; cdr3_aa: CATSGRDSRNSYEQYF; cdr3_nt: TGTGCCACCAGCGGACGGGACAGTCGAAACTCCTACGAGCAGTACTTC